Presented here are 20 T cell receptor beta chains from one specimen sequenced in a study of radiation and T cells in renal cell carcinoma (dated by TCRdb to the early 2020s). The protocol used for the library was the immunoSEQ multiplex PCR assay. Not all clones reach the TCRdb copy of this immuneACCESS table, which keeps in-frame sequences only. Checked studies attribute under half of the gap to unresolved V genes and leave the rest unexplained. The sample table records 130,000 to 150,000 clones; around nine tenths of these occur just once. Of the sample, around 12% is held by the ten largest clones. In light of the paper, this sample's time point label describes: baseline pretreatment blood. Reading the label with the study, this specimen's treatment or condition is: 15 Gy SBRT to primary tumor, nephrectomy 4 weeks later. The specimen comprised blood, sampled from a patient whose treatment included radiotherapy and nephrectomy. These receptors were taken from a woman aged 50 to 65 with renal cell carcinoma.

The rearrangement links TRBV5-6 to TRBJ1-1, with D maybe TRBD1 (6 bases). Per germline, CDR1 SGHDT and CDR2 YYEEEE. CDR3 length equals 14 residues. V was cut by 5 bases and J by 1 base, with 12 bases left in between. CDR3 loop: CASSLTGTNTEAFF. The CDR3 region has the DNA TGTGCCAGCAGTTTGACAGGTACGAACACTGAAGCTTTCTTT.

The V and J genes are TRBV11-2 and TRBJ1-1; D is undetermined. The CDR3 loop spans 14 amino acids. Between the trimmed V and J ends, which lost 0 bases and 6 bases, there was a span of 11 bases. The germline V gene has CDR1 SGHAT and CDR2 FQNNGV. In DNA form, the CDR3 reads TGTGCCAGCAGCTTAGATTTGACGTCCCCTGAAGCTTTCTTT. Amino acids: CASSLDLTSPEAFF.

The chain combines TRBV7-3 with TRBJ2-3; 10 bases map to TRBD2. Losses at the gene ends were 2 bases for V and 0 bases for J; bases not matched to a gene: 8. Germline V CDR1 and CDR2: SGHTA, FQGTGA. CDR3 length: 18 amino acids. The CDR3 is CASSLVPSGGMSTDTQYF. The CDR3 coding sequence is TGTGCCAGCAGCTTAGTTCCTAGCGGGGGCATGAGCACAGATACGCAGTATTTT.

The chain has TRBV12-1 and TRBJ1-2. TRBV12-1 is listed as a pseudogene. This CDR3 comprises 14 residues. CDR3 region: CASSPCGTDYGYTF. CDR3 bases: TGTGCCAGCAGCCCTTGTGGGACGGACTATGGCTACACCTTC.

The J gene is TRBJ1-3, the V gene TRBV5-1, with 8 bases matching TRBD1. V gave up 5 bases and J gave up 0 bases; unmatched junction bases: 10. Per germline, CDR1 SGHRS and CDR2 YFSETQ. This CDR3 is 17 amino acids long. CDR3 DNA sequence: TGCGCCAGCAGACCGGCCCCCACAGGGGGCTCTGGAAACACCATATATTTT. This gives the protein CASRPAPTGGSGNTIYF.

The V gene is TRBV7-9, the J gene TRBJ2-7, with 7 bases fitting TRBD2. CDR3 length: 15 residues. Germline loops: CDR1 SEHNR, CDR2 FQNEAQ (reference sequence). Trimming removed 5 bases from V and 3 bases from J; junction bases left unmatched: 10. The CDR3 sequence: CASSPRAGTNYEQYF. The CDR3 nucleotides read TGTGCCAGCAGCCCTCGCGCCGGGACTAACTACGAGCAGTACTTC.

The chain recombines TRBV15 with TRBJ1-1, with D perhaps matching TRBD1 (5 bases). V was trimmed by 0 bases and J by 6 bases, leaving 14 bases between them. Germline V CDR1 and CDR2: LNHNV, YYDKDF (reference sequence). The CDR3 sequence is 15 residues long. CDR3 amino acids: CATSRDPGKGAEAFF. CDR3 nucleotides: TGTGCCACCAGCAGAGATCCAGGGAAAGGGGCTGAAGCTTTCTTT.

This rearrangement joins TRBV28 to TRBJ2-4; D is uncertain. The germline CDR1 and CDR2 sequences are MDHEN and SYDVKM. There are 15 residues in the CDR3. Trimming cost V 7 bases and J 2 bases, with 15 bases left between them. CDR3 region: CASNQQRSTKNIQYF. CDR3 nucleotides: TGTGCCAGCAACCAACAACGAAGCACCAAAAACATTCAGTACTTC.

The V call is TRBV4-1, the J call TRBJ1-6, with D possibly being TRBD1 (6 bases). The CDR3 has 18 amino acids. V was cut by 4 bases and J by 1 base, with 17 bases left in between. Looked up from germline, CDR1 is MGHRA and CDR2 is YSYEKL. CDR3 sequence reads: CASSLLQGGSSYNSPLHF. CDR3 nucleotides: TGCGCCAGCAGCCTACTACAGGGAGGAAGTTCCTATAATTCACCCCTCCACTTT.

This rearrangement joins TRBV19 to TRBJ1-5; D call uncertain. V dropped 4 bases and J dropped 7 bases, with 11 bases sitting between them. The germline CDR1 and CDR2 sequences are LNHDA and SQIVND (reference sequence). CDR3 length equals 13 residues. For the CDR3, the DNA is TGTGCCAGTAGTACACGGGTCCTACAGCCCCAGCATTTT. Translation gives CASSTRVLQPQHF.

A few counts support this clone. This chain connects TRBV28 to TRBJ2-7; D might be TRBD2 (6 bases). Germline CDR1 is MDHEN and CDR2 is SYDVKM. V was pared by 6 bases and J by 2 bases, with 14 bases between. This CDR3 region has 14 residues. The CDR3 loop is CASREGTVPYEQYF. DNA of the CDR3: TGTGCCAGCAGGGAAGGGACTGTCCCCTACGAGCAGTACTTC.

CDR3 loop: CATSRVAQSSYNEQFF. CDR3 coding DNA: TGTGCCACCAGCAGAGTGGCGCAGAGCTCCTACAATGAGCAGTTCTTC. The J gene is TRBJ2-1, the V gene TRBV15; D remains unclear. Germline V lookup: CDR1 LNHNV, CDR2 YYDKDF (reference sequence). The CDR3 runs to 16 residues. V lost 1 base and J lost 0, with 10 bases in between.

This CDR3 reads CASSIGGSGDYGYTF. CDR3 in DNA: TGTGCCAGTAGTATAGGGGGCTCCGGGGACTATGGCTACACCTTC. This chain joins TRBV19 and TRBJ1-2; a possible D gene is TRBD1 (5 bases). Trimming shortened V by 1 base and J by 3 bases, and 12 bases separated the two germline ends. Per the germline V gene, CDR1 is LNHDA and CDR2 is SQIVND (reference sequence). The CDR3 spans 15 residues. Complete variable domain (other parts from reference TRBV19 and TRBJ1-2): DGGITQSPKYLFRKEGQNVTLSCEQNLNHDAMYWYRQDPGQGLRLIYYSQIVNDFQKGDIAEGYSVSREKKESFPLTVTSAQKNPTAFYLCASSIGGSGDYGYTFGSGTRLTVV.

This chain links TRBV9 with TRBJ1-1; unclear D gene. The CDR3 consists of 13 residues. Germline CDR1 reads SGDLS; CDR2 reads YYNGEE. Between the trimmed V and J ends, which lost 4 bases and 5 bases, there was a span of 12 bases. CDR3 in DNA: TGTGCCAGCAGCTATAGTGAGGCTACTGAAGCTTTCTTT. Translation: CASSYSEATEAFF.

The gene calls are TRBV2 and TRBJ2-3; 8 positions match TRBD2. The germline CDR1 and CDR2 sequences are SNHLY and FYNNEI. Trimming at V came to 10 bases and at J to 5 bases, leaving 14 bases not matched to a gene. The CDR3 is made up of 15 amino acids. This CDR3 is CANKYGGGPVDTQYF. Here the CDR3 DNA reads TGTGCCAACAAGTATGGCGGGGGGCCCGTAGATACGCAGTATTTT.

The V call is TRBV7-2, the J call TRBJ2-3; D uncertain. V lost 9 bases and J lost 2, with 12 bases in between. CDR1 and CDR2 (germline): SGHTA, FQGNSA. The CDR3 contains 13 residues. CDR3 sequence (DNA): TGTGCCAGTACCATGGACCTCACAGATACGCAGTATTTT. It yields the protein CASTMDLTDTQYF.

The chain has TRBV5-1 and TRBJ1-1; possible D gene TRBD1, 5 bases. The CDR3 runs 14 residues. Germline V gene data show CDR1 as SGHRS and CDR2 as YFSETQ. Trimming took 1 base from V and 4 from J, leaving 11 bases between them. The CDR3 DNA reads as TGCGCCAGCAGCTTGACCGGGGGAGGCACTGAAGCTTTCTTT. Translation gives CASSLTGGGTEAFF.

This chain uses TRBV18 with TRBJ2-1; TRBD2 matches 9 bases. Losses at the gene ends were 4 bases for V and 4 bases for J; bases not matched to a gene: 8. The CDR3 extends over 16 amino acids. CDR1 is KGHSH and CDR2 is LQKENI in the germline V gene. The CDR3 coding sequence is TGTGCCAGCTCACTATTTAGCGGGGGAGCGTACAATGAGCAGTTCTTC. Amino acid sequence: CASSLFSGGAYNEQFF. Variable domain in full (rest from reference TRBV18 and TRBJ2-1): NAGVMQNPRHLVRRRGQEARLRCSPMKGHSHVYWYRQLPEEGLKFMVYLQKENIIDESGMPKERFSAEFPKEGPSILRIQQVVRGDSAAYFCASSLFSGGAYNEQFFGPGTRLTVL.

The chain is built from TRBV19 and TRBJ1-2; the D is unclear. The CDR3 has 14 residues. Deletions cut 7 bases from V and 0 bases from J, with 12 bases between. Germline CDR1 LNHDA, CDR2 SQIVND (reference sequence). CDR3 sequence: CASTTGLANYGYTF. CDR3 DNA: TGTGCCAGTACTACGGGTTTAGCTAACTATGGCTACACCTTC.

The chain carries TRBV9 and TRBJ2-7; D tentatively reads TRBD1 or TRBD2 (6 bases each). Germline V CDR1 and CDR2: SGDLS, YYNGEE. CDR3 length equals 14 residues. Trimming took off 4 bases at V and 4 bases at J, with 15 bases between the two ends. The CDR3 here is CASSRDGGLYEQYF. CDR3 nucleotide sequence: TGTGCCAGCAGCCGGGACGGGGGCCTTTACGAGCAGTACTTC.